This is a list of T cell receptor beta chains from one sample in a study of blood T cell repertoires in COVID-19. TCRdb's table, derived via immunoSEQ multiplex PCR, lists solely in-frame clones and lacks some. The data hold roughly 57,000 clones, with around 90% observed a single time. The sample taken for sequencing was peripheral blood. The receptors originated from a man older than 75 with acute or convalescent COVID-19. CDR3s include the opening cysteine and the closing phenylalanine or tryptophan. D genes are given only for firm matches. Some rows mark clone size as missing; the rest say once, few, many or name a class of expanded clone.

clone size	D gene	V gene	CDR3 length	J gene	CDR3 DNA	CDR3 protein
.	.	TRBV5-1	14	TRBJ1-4	TGCGCCAGCAGCTTGGGCGGGGAAGGTGAAAAACTGTTTTTT	CASSLGGEGEKLFF
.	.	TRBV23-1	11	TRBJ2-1	TGCGCCAGCAGTCGGCCCCTGGAGCAGTTCTTC	CASSRPLEQFF
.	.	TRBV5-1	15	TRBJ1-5	TGCGCCAGCAGCTTGCGCCCCGGGAGCAATCAGCCCCAGCATTTT	CASSLRPGSNQPQHF
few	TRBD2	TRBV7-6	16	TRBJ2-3	TGTGCCAGCAGCTTAGGCGGGAGCATGGGCACAGATACGCAGTATTTT	CASSLGGSMGTDTQYF
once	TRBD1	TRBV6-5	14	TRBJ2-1	TGTGCCAGCAGTCCTGGGACAGCGAGCGCCGAGCAGTTCTTC	CASSPGTASAEQFF
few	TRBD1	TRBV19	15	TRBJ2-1	TGTGCCAGTAGTGTCGGACAGGACCCTAGAAATGAGCAGTTCTTC	CASSVGQDPRNEQFF
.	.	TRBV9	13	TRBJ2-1	TGTGCCAGCAGCGGGGACTCTAGGTCTCAGCAGTTCTTC	CASSGDSRSQQFF
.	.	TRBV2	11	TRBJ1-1	TGTGCCAGCAGTGCCACCTATGAAGCTTTCTTT	CASSATYEAFF
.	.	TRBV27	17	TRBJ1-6	TGTGCCAGCAGTCCAAGGAAGGCAGGGGCAATTAATTCACCCCTCCACTTT	CASSPRKAGAINSPLHF
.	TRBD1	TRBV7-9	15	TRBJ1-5	TGTGCCAGCAGCATGGGGACAGAACACAATCAGCCCCAGCATTTT	CASSMGTEHNQPQHF
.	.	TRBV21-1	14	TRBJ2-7	TGTGCCAGCAGCCCACGGGACAGGGGCTACGAGCAGTACTTC	CASSPRDRGYEQYF
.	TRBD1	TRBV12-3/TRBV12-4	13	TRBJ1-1	TGTGCCAGCAGCTTGGGACAGGGCACTGAAGCTTTCTTT	CASSLGQGTEAFF
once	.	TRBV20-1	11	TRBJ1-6	TGCAGTGCGGACAGTAATTCACCCCTCCACTTT	CSADSNSPLHF
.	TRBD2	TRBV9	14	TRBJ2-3	TGTGCCAGCAGCCCGGGGGGTGGCGCAGATACGCAGTATTTT	CASSPGGGADTQYF
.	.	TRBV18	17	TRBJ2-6	TGTGCCAGCTCAGCCCCGGGTCCACCCTCTGGGGCCAACGTCCTGACTTTC	CASSAPGPPSGANVLTF
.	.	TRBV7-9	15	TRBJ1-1	TGTGCCAGCAGCCGAGGTGGAGCCATGAACACTGAAGCTTTCTTT	CASSRGGAMNTEAFF
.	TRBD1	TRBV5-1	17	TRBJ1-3	TGCGCCAGCAGCTTAAGGCCACAGGGGAGCTCTGGAAACACCATATATTTT	CASSLRPQGSSGNTIYF
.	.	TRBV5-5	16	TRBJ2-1	TGTGCCAGCAGCTTGGGAGGGAGTAGCTCCTACAATGAGCAGTTCTTC	CASSLGGSSSYNEQFF
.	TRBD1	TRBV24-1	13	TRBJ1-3	TGTGCCACCAGTGGGACAGGGAAGGACACCATATATTTT	CATSGTGKDTIYF
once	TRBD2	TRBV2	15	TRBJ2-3	TGTGCCAGCAGTGAACAGCGGGGGGGCGGAGATACGCAGTATTTT	CASSEQRGGGDTQYF
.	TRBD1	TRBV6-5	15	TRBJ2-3	TGTGCCAGCGGCCGGGACAGGGGGCGCATGGATACGCAGTATTTT	CASGRDRGRMDTQYF
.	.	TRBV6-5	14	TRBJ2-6	TGTGCCACCACTAGGGGGTCAGGGGCCAACGTCCTGACTTTC	CATTRGSGANVLTF
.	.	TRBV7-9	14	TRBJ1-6	TGTGCCAGCAGCTCGGGGGGAGGGAGCTCACCCCTCCACTTT	CASSSGGGSSPLHF
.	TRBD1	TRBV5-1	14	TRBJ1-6	TGCGCCAGCAGCCTGGACAGGGTGGGCTCACCCCTCCACTTT	CASSLDRVGSPLHF
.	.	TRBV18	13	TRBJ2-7	TGTGCCAGCTCACCAAAGGGACTGGACGAGCAGTACTTC	CASSPKGLDEQYF
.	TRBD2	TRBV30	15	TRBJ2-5	TGTGCCTGGAGCACCGGGAGGGGAGAAGAGGAGACCCAGTACTTC	CAWSTGRGEEETQYF
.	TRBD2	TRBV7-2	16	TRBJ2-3	TGTGCCAGCAGCTTAACCCCAGCGGGGGGGCAAGGTACGCAGTATTTT	CASSLTPAGGQGTQYF
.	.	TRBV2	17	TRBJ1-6	TGTGCCAGCAGGCCACCAGCGGGAAGCTCCTATAATTCACCCCTCCACTTT	CASRPPAGSSYNSPLHF
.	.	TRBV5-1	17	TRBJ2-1	TGCGCCAGCAGCCTCTATCTCCCGGGGGGCGTCTACAATGAGCAGTTCTTC	CASSLYLPGGVYNEQFF
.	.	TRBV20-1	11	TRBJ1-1	TGCAGTAAGCAGCGAAACACTGAAGCTTTCTTT	CSKQRNTEAFF
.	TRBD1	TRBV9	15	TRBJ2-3	TGTGCCAGCAGCCTGGGACAGGGTGGCACAGATACGCAGTATTTT	CASSLGQGGTDTQYF
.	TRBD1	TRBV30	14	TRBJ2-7	TGTGCTGGGCGAGGGACAGGGTCAATCTACGAGCAGTACTTC	CAGRGTGSIYEQYF
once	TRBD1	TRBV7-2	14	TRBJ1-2	TGTGCCAGCAGCCCCTCGGACAGGTCACAAGGCTACACCTTC	CASSPSDRSQGYTF
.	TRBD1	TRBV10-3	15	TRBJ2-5	TGTGCCATCAGTGTATCAGGGACAGGGCAGGAGACCCAGTACTTC	CAISVSGTGQETQYF
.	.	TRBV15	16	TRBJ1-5	TGTGCCACCAGCAATCGGGACTACTATAGCAATCAGCCCCAGCATTTT	CATSNRDYYSNQPQHF
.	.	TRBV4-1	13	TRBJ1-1	TGCGCCAGCAGCCCGACTGTTCTGACTGAAGCTTTCTTT	CASSPTVLTEAFF
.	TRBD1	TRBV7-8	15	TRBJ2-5	TGTGCCAGCAGCTTAGGGGACAGGGGGCAAGAGACCCAGTACTTC	CASSLGDRGQETQYF
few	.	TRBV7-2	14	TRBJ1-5	TGTGCCAGCAGCCTAGGGGCCCCAAATCAGCCCCAGCATTTT	CASSLGAPNQPQHF
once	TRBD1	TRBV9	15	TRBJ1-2	TGTGCCAGCAGCCCCACCCCCAGGGGGCCGGGGGGCTACACCTTC	CASSPTPRGPGGYTF
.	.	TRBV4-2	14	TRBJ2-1	TGTGCCAGCAGCCAAGATGACAGATTCGGTGAGCAGTTCTTC	CASSQDDRFGEQFF
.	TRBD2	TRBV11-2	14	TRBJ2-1	TGTGCCAGCAGCTTAGTCGGACTAGCCGAGGAGCAGTTCTTC	CASSLVGLAEEQFF
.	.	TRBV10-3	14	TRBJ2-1	TGTGCCATCAGTGAGTCGGGCAGGTTGGATGAGCAGTTCTTC	CAISESGRLDEQFF